Listed below are T cell receptor beta chains from one sample, sequenced in a study of blood T cell repertoires in COVID-19. Clones were read by immunoSEQ multiplex PCR, and TCRdb kept only the in-frame ones, dropping some. The repertoire has roughly 77,000 clones, 60% to 80% of them found once; the top ten carry around 10%. The sequencing sample was made of peripheral blood. These receptors were taken from a human donor in a cohort sampled during active COVID-19. The CDR3 runs from the conserved cysteine through the conserved F or W. Each record gives: D gene, V gene, CDR3 length, clone size, J gene, CDR3 DNA, CDR3 protein. A D gene is named only where the DNA matches it firmly. Rows give clone size only sometimes, using once, few, many, or a class for an expanded clone.

>NA|TRBV6-2/TRBV6-3|14|NA|TRBJ1-2
TGTGCCAGCAGTTCCAGGGGCCCAAACTATGGCTACACCTTC
CASSSRGPNYGYTF
>NA|TRBV10-3|15|NA|TRBJ1-2
TGTGCCATCAGTGAGTCCGTGGAGGGCGACTATGGCTACACCTTC
CAISESVEGDYGYTF
>TRBD1|TRBV6-4|14|few|TRBJ2-1
TGTGCCAGCAGTGTTGGGACAGGGGAGGATGAGCAGTTCTTC
CASSVGTGEDEQFF
>TRBD1|TRBV27|13|few|TRBJ2-7
TGTGCCAGCAGTTTGGACAGGGGAAGCGAGCAGTACTTC
CASSLDRGSEQYF
>TRBD1|TRBV2|16|NA|TRBJ1-1
TGTGCCAGCAGTTTAAGGACAGGGGGATCGAACACTGAAGCTTTCTTT
CASSLRTGGSNTEAFF
>NA|TRBV5-4|14|NA|TRBJ2-3
TGTGCCAGCAGCTTGAGACTTGGCACAGATACGCAGTATTTT
CASSLRLGTDTQYF
>TRBD2|TRBV6-6|14|once|TRBJ2-3
TGTGCCAGCAGCCGGACTAGCGGGATCGATACGCAGTATTTT
CASSRTSGIDTQYF
>NA|TRBV6-5|15|NA|TRBJ2-6
TGTGCCAGCACAAGGAGGGGATCTGGGGCCAACGTCCTGACTTTC
CASTRRGSGANVLTF
>TRBD1|TRBV5-1|15|NA|TRBJ2-5
TGCGCCAGCAGCTCCGGGACAGGGGGCCAAGAGACCCAGTACTTC
CASSSGTGGQETQYF
>TRBD2|TRBV4-1|16|few|TRBJ2-7
TGCGCCAGCAGCCAAGATACCCAGCGGCGGCGGGGGGAGCAGTACTTC
CASSQDTQRRRGEQYF
>TRBD1|TRBV5-6|17|NA|TRBJ1-1
TGTGCCAGCAGGCGCACAGGGGACCCACAATTGAACACTGAAGCTTTCTTT
CASRRTGDPQLNTEAFF
>NA|TRBV7-2|15|NA|TRBJ2-5
TGTGCCAGCAGCTTAGCGGCGACGGACTCCGGGACCCAGTACTTC
CASSLAATDSGTQYF
>NA|TRBV7-9|11|NA|TRBJ2-5
TGTGCCACCCAGGGCCAAGAGACCCAGTACTTC
CATQGQETQYF
>NA|TRBV6-5|11|NA|TRBJ2-1
TGTGCCAGCCACGAGAGAAATGAGCAGTTCTTC
CASHERNEQFF
>NA|TRBV30|13|NA|TRBJ1-1
TGTGCCTGGAGTGTCACCAGAAACACTGAAGCTTTCTTT
CAWSVTRNTEAFF
>TRBD2|TRBV18|15|NA|TRBJ2-3
TGTGCCAGCTCACCACGCAGCGGGGGGACAGATACGCAGTATTTT
CASSPRSGGTDTQYF
>NA|TRBV4-1|15|NA|TRBJ1-4
TGCGCCAGCAGCCAAAGGGGCAGGGATGGGGAAAAACTGTTTTTT
CASSQRGRDGEKLFF
>TRBD2|TRBV4-1|13|NA|TRBJ2-3
TGCGCCAGCAGCCGGGGAGGGACAGATACGCAGTATTTT
CASSRGGTDTQYF
>TRBD1|TRBV7-9|15|NA|TRBJ2-7
TGTGCCAGCAGCTCGACAGGGCTACTTTTATACGAGCAGTACTTC
CASSSTGLLLYEQYF
>NA|TRBV27|13|once|TRBJ1-1
TGTGCCAGCAGGCATGGAGGGTACGGAGAAGCTTTCTTT
CASRHGGYGEAFF
>NA|TRBV10-3|14|NA|TRBJ1-2
TGTGCCATCAGTGGCGGGGTCGCCCACTATGGCTACACCTTC
CAISGGVAHYGYTF
>TRBD1|TRBV7-9|15|NA|TRBJ2-3
TGTGCCAGCAGGTCGGACAGGCCAAGCACAGATACGCAGTATTTT
CASRSDRPSTDTQYF
>NA|TRBV6-6|18|NA|TRBJ1-5
TGTGCCAGCAGCCGATATGGGAGACAGGCCATTAGCAATCAGCCCCAGCATTTT
CASSRYGRQAISNQPQHF
>NA|TRBV30|13|NA|TRBJ1-1
TGTGCCTGGAGGACCGGGACATTCACTGAAGCTTTCTTT
CAWRTGTFTEAFF
>NA|TRBV5-5|15|once|TRBJ2-5
TGTGCCAGCAGCTTCGGGAGAGGGAGTCAAGAGACCCAGTACTTC
CASSFGRGSQETQYF